The entry below describes one T cell receptor beta chain. Its antigen remains unidentified. The data derive from a study of cytomegalovirus exposure and HLA in healthy donors. Study-wide results and limits: Overall, approximately 150 TCR beta chains were annotated as cytomegalovirus-associated. V- and J-gene trimming in TCR beta was tied to a missense DCLRE1C variant by an analysis performed later. In a later analysis, CMV-associated beta chains were mostly HLA-associated, it appeared.

V was shortened by 4 bases and J by 2 bases, with 9 bases between the two germline ends. CDR1 is SGDLS, CDR2 YYNGEE, per germline. This CDR3 spans 14 amino acids. PCR amplification relied on 60 Vbeta primers (plus 13 Jbeta primers). Repertoires were generated with immunoSEQ multiplex PCR, while TCRdb's copy carries only in-frame clones and drops some. The sample table sets out roughly 80,000 clones. The sequenced sample consisted of PBMCs. This TCR was sampled from a man between 45 and 60 years old in good health and CMV-seronegative. The V call is TRBV9, the J call TRBJ2-2; D gene ambiguous. CDR3 residues: CASSWSTNTGELFF. CDR3 nucleotide sequence: TGTGCCAGCAGCTGGAGTACTAACACCGGGGAGCTGTTTTTT.